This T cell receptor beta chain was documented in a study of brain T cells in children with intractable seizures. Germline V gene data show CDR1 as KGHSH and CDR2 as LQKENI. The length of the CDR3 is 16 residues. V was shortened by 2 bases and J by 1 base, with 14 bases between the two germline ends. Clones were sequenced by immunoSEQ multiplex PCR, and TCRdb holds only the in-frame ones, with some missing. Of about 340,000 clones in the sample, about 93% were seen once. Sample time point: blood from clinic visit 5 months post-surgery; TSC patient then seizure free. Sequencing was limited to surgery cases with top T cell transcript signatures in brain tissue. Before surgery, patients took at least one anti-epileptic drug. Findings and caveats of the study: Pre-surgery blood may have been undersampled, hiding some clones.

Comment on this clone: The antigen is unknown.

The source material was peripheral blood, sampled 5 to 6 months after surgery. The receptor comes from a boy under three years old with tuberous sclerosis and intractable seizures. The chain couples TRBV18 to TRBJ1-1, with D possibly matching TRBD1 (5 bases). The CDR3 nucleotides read TGTGCCAGCTCACCATCGGGAGAAGGGGAGAACACTGAAGCTTTCTTT. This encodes CASSPSGEGENTEAFF.